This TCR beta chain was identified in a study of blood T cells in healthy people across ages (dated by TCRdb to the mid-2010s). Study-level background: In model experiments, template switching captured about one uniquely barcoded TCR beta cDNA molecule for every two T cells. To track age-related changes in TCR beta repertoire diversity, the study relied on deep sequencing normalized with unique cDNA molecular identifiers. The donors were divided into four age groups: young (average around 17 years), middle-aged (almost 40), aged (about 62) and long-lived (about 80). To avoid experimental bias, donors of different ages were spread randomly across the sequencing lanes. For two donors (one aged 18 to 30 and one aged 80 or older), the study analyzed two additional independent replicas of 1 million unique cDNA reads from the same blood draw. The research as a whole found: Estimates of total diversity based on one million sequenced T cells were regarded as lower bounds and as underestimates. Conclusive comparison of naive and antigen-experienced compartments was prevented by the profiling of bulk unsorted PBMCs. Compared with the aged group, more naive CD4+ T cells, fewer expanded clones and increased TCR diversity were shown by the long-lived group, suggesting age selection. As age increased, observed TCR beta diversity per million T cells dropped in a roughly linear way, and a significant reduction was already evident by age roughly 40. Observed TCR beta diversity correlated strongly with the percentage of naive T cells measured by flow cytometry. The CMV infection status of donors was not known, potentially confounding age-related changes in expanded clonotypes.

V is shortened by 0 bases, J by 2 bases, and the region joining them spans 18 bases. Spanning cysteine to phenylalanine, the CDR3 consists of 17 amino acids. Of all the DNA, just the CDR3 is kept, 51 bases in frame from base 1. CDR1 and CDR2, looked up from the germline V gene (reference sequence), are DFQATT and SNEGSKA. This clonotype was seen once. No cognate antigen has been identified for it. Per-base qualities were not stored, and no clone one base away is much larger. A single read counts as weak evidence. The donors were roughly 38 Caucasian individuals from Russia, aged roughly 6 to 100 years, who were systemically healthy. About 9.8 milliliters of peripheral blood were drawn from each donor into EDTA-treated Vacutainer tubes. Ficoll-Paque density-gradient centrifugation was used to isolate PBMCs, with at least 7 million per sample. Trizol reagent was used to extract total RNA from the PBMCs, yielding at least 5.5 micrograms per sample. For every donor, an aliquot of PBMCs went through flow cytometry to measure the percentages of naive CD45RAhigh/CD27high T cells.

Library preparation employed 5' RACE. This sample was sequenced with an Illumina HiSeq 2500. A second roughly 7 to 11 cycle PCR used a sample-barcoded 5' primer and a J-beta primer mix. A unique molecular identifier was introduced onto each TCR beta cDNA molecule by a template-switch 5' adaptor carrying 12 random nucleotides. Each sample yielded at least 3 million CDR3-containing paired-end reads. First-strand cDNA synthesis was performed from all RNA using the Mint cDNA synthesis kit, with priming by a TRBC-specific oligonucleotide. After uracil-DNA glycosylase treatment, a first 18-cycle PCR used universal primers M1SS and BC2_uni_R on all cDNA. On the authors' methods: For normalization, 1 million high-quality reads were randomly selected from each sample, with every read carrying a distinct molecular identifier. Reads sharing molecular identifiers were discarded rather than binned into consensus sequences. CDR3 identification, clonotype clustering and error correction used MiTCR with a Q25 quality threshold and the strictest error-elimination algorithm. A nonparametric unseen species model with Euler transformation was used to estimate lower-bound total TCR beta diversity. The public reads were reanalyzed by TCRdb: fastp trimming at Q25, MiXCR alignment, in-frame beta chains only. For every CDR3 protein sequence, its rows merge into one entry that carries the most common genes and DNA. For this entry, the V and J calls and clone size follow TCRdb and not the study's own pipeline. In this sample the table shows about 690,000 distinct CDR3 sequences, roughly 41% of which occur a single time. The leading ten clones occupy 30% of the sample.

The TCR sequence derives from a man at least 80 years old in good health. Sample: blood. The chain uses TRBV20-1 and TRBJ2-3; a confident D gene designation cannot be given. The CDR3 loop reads CSARDFTGPNPTDTQYF. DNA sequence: TGCAGTGCTAGAGATTTCACCGGACCCAATCCCACAGATACGCAGTATTTT.